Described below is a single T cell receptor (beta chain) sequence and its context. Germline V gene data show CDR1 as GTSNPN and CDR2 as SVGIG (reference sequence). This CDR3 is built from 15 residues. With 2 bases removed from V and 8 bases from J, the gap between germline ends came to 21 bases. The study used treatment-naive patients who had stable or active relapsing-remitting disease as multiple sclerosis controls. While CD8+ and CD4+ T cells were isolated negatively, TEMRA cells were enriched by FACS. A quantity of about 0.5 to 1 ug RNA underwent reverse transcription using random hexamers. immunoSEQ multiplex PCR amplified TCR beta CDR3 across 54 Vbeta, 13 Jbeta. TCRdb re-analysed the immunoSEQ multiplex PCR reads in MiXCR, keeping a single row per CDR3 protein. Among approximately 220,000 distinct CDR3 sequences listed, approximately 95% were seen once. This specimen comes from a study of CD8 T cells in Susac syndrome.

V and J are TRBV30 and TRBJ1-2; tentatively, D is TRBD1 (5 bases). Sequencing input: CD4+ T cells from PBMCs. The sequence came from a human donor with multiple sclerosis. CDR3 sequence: CAWSPSQAWGVGYTF. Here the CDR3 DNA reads TGTGCCTGGAGTCCCTCCCAAGCGTGGGGGGTAGGCTACACCTTC.